Detailed here is one T cell receptor (beta chain). The data derive from a study of follicular helper T cells after annual influenza vaccination. Generated by immunoSEQ multiplex PCR, the TCRdb table keeps only in-frame clones and is missing some. The data contain roughly 14,000 clones, roughly 81% of them singletons. This CDR3 is built from 17 residues. V shed 1 base, J shed 0 bases, and the junction held 1 base outside the gene matches. Germline values: CDR1 MNHEY, CDR2 SMNVEV (reference sequence). As to time point: 2014-2015 season, pre-vaccination. Vaccine contraindications, substance abuse, HIV/AIDS, active malignancy and active illness excluded donors.

The sequence was obtained from an adult who received the influenza vaccine. Source: CXCR5- memory CD4+ T cells sorted from blood, taken on the day of influenza vaccination. The chain links TRBV27 to TRBJ2-2; 11 bases map to TRBD2. The CDR3 sequence is CASSLLAGGSNTGELFF. The CDR3 region has the DNA TGTGCCAGCAGTTTATTAGCGGGGGGGTCGAACACCGGGGAGCTGTTTTTT.